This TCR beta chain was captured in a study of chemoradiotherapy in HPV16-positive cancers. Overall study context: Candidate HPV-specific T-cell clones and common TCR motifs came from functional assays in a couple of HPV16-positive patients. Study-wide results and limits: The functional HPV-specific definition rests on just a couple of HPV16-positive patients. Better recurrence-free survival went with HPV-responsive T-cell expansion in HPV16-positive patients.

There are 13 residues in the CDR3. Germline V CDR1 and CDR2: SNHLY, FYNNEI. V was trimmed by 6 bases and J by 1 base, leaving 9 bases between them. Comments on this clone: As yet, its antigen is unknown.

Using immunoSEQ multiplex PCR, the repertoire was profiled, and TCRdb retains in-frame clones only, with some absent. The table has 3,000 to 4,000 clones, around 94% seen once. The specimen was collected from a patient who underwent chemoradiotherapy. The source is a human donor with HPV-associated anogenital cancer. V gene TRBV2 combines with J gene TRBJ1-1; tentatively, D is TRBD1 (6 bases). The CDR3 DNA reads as TGTGCCAGCAGGTTGACAGGGAACACTGAAGCTTTCTTT. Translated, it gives CASRLTGNTEAFF.